These T cell receptor beta chains were read from a single sample in a study of blood T cells in healthy people across ages. TCRdb re-called the 5' RACE reads through MiXCR, storing one row per CDR3 protein. The table shows about a million distinct CDR3 sequences, with roughly 51% occurring only once. Sequenced sample: blood. The receptor set was obtained from an older woman in good health. CDR3s include the opening cysteine and the closing phenylalanine or tryptophan. Fields, in order: V gene, J gene, CDR3 protein.

v_gene: TRBV27; j_gene: TRBJ2-5; CDR3aa: CASSYSGTPGETQYF
v_gene: TRBV7-3; j_gene: TRBJ2-3; CDR3aa: CASSIGTSGRVDTQYF
v_gene: TRBV28; j_gene: TRBJ2-7; CDR3aa: CASVSGTSVYEQYF
v_gene: TRBV25-1; j_gene: .; CDR3aa: CASSEFAGAMETQYF
v_gene: TRBV28; j_gene: TRBJ2-1; CDR3aa: CASSRHNNEQFF
v_gene: TRBV9; j_gene: TRBJ2-3; CDR3aa: CASSRTSGRTDTQYF
v_gene: TRBV20-1; j_gene: TRBJ2-1; CDR3aa: CSASEGEQFF
v_gene: TRBV10-2; j_gene: .; CDR3aa: CASSEWSGRLEGEQYF
v_gene: TRBV7-2; j_gene: TRBJ2-7; CDR3aa: CASSIGTGLIHEQYF
v_gene: TRBV4-1; j_gene: TRBJ2-7; CDR3aa: CASSQGMPTYREGTQYF
v_gene: TRBV12-3/TRBV12-4; j_gene: TRBJ2-4; CDR3aa: CASSLAPGGIATLAKNIQYF
v_gene: TRBV10-3; j_gene: TRBJ2-3; CDR3aa: CAISVSSGTDTQYF
v_gene: TRBV20-1; j_gene: TRBJ2-3; CDR3aa: CSARGLPSVDTQYF
v_gene: TRBV28; j_gene: TRBJ2-1; CDR3aa: CASSPESGNRYNEQFF
v_gene: TRBV29-1; j_gene: TRBJ2-1; CDR3aa: CSVSGAGTYNEQFF
v_gene: TRBV10-3; j_gene: TRBJ1-5; CDR3aa: CAIGRNNQPQHF
v_gene: TRBV7-9; j_gene: TRBJ2-3; CDR3aa: CASSPWRGTDTQYF
v_gene: TRBV28; j_gene: TRBJ2-7; CDR3aa: CASSPPFSGRGWYEQYF
v_gene: TRBV7-2; j_gene: TRBJ2-2; CDR3aa: CASSPLGTGNFHRELFF
v_gene: TRBV29-1; j_gene: TRBJ2-1; CDR3aa: CSVALTSGINEQFF
v_gene: TRBV7-2; j_gene: TRBJ2-7; CDR3aa: CASSKRQGLEQYF
v_gene: TRBV7-2; j_gene: TRBJ2-7; CDR3aa: CASSPIPPYEQYF
v_gene: TRBV13; j_gene: TRBJ2-7; CDR3aa: CASSLKAGSYEQYF
v_gene: TRBV11-2; j_gene: TRBJ1-2; CDR3aa: CASSQLAGSFSYGYTF
v_gene: TRBV29-1; j_gene: TRBJ2-1; CDR3aa: CSVGLAGDWVYNEQFF
v_gene: TRBV5-4; j_gene: TRBJ2-6; CDR3aa: CASSQKLAGANVLTF
v_gene: TRBV10-3; j_gene: TRBJ2-1; CDR3aa: CAISITGVGYEQFF